Reported below is one TCR beta chain. Its antigen remains unidentified. The V end lost 6 bases, the J end lost 8 bases, and 2 bases lay between the germline ends. The CDR3 runs to 9 residues. Germline CDR1 and CDR2: SNHLY and FYNNEI. The data are from a study of Ad26.COV2.S vaccination and SARS-CoV-2 variants. Findings and caveats of the study: The study found similar non-spike TCR breadth in vaccine and placebo recipients. The TCR breadth and depth analyses may have produced an underestimate of total T cell responses.

Profiling relied on immunoSEQ multiplex PCR, and the TCRdb table lists in-frame clones only, not all of them. The sample contains about 420,000 clones, approximately 88% of which appear only once. Treatment noted: roughly 20 received Ad26.COV2.S at low or high dose, single or two shots; about 5 received placebo; per-sample allocation not given. The study sampled participants on day 63 after the first vaccine or placebo injection. SARS-CoV-2 spike from the Wuhan strain was encoded by the vaccine, an Ad26 vector. The chain links TRBV2 to TRBJ2-1; D is unresolved. The TCR was taken from a person between 18 and 65 years old who received the Ad26.COV2.S COVID-19 vaccine or a placebo. This specimen was peripheral blood, taken in a trial of Ad26.COV2.S vaccine versus placebo. The CDR3 reads CASSDEQFF. CDR3 DNA sequence: TGTGCCAGCAGCGATGAGCAGTTCTTC. Complete variable domain (other parts from reference TRBV2 and TRBJ2-1): EPEVTQTPSHQVTQMGQEVILRCVPISNHLYFYWYRQILGQKVEFLVSFYNNEISEKSEIFDDQFSVERPDGSNFTLKIRSTKLEDSAMYFCASSDEQFFGPGTRLTVL.